Shown below are 15 T cell receptor beta chains from a single sample sequenced in a study of T cells expressing NK-cell markers. TCRdb re-called the 5' RACE reads and gives one entry per CDR3 protein, without DNA. In total, the table holds about 460,000 distinct CDR3 sequences. The sequencing sample was made of blood T cells: a sorted CD56 or NKG2C T cell subset, CD4+ or CD8+ T cells, or bulk PBMC T cells (not recorded which). The receptors originated from a woman aged 45-65 years in good health.

CDR3 region: CASSIAPITGTRYYEQYF. The rearrangement links TRBV12-3 or TRBV12-4 to TRBJ2-7; the TRBD1 assignment by TCRdb is unverifiable without DNA. This CDR3 contains 18 residues.

V is TRBV20-1 and J is TRBJ2-3; TCRdb's D call of TRBD2 is untestable without DNA. The CDR3 totals 14 residues. CDR1 is DFQATT and CDR2 is SNEGSKA in the germline V gene (reference sequence). This CDR3 reads CSAQLAEHTDTQYF.

The chain couples TRBV12-3 or TRBV12-4 to TRBJ2-1; TCRdb lists TRBD1, though no DNA is available to test this call. The CDR3 runs to 19 residues. The CDR3 sequence is CASSPHQWATVNAYNEQFF.

The genes are TRBV12-3 or TRBV12-4 and TRBJ2-1. There are 14 residues in the CDR3. The CDR3 loop reads CASTHSRLSDEQFF.

The rearrangement uses TRBV2 and TRBJ1-1; TCRdb lists TRBD1, though no DNA is available to test this call. The CDR3 has 15 amino acids. The germline V gene has CDR1 SNHLY and CDR2 FYNNEI. The chain's CDR3 is CASSRDRGRDTEAFF.

The chain is built from TRBV6-5 and TRBJ2-1; the D call of TRBD2 rests on TCRdb alone, since no DNA is present to check it. This CDR3 comprises 14 residues. Germline V lookup: CDR1 MNHEY, CDR2 SVGAGI. CDR3 sequence: CASSSGLAANEQFF.

The rearrangement joins TRBV29-1 to TRBJ1-1; TCRdb designates TRBD1, a call that cannot be tested without DNA. This CDR3 comprises 14 residues. Germline CDR1 reads SQVTM; CDR2 reads ANQGSEA. Here the CDR3 reads CSVEGGDMNTEAFF.

V usage is TRBV4-1 and J usage is TRBJ2-3; TCRdb outputs TRBD2, but without DNA this stays unchecked. The CDR3 totals 16 residues. Per the germline V gene, CDR1 is MGHRA and CDR2 is YSYEKL. The CDR3 loop reads CASSQERAGVSDTQYF.

The genes are TRBV12-3 or TRBV12-4 and TRBJ2-3; the D call from TCRdb, TRBD2, cannot be confirmed without DNA. CDR3 length equals 16 residues. CDR3 protein: CASSLGGGQGRDTQYF.

The V call is TRBV11-3, the J call TRBJ2-5; TCRdb calls TRBD1, which cannot be checked without DNA. Per the germline V gene, CDR1 is SGHNT and CDR2 is YENEEA. The CDR3 covers 15 residues. The CDR3 loop reads CASSFGQGSGETQYF. The complete variable domain, with remaining parts taken from reference TRBV11-3 and TRBJ2-5, reads EAGVVQSPRYKIIEKKQPVAFWCNPISGHNTLYWYLQNLGQGPELLIRYENEEAVDDSQLPKDRFSAERLKGVDSTLKIQPAELGDSAVYLCASSFGQGSGETQYFGPGTRLLVL.

The V gene is TRBV5-1, the J gene TRBJ2-5; absent DNA, TCRdb's TRBD1 call cannot be checked. CDR3 length: 15 amino acids. The germline gives CDR1 SGHRS, CDR2 YFSETQ. The CDR3: CASSLRGAYLETQYF.

This chain connects TRBV12-3 or TRBV12-4 to TRBJ1-1; the D call of TRBD1 rests on TCRdb alone, since no DNA is present to check it. The CDR3 extends over 14 amino acids. The chain's CDR3 is CASSPRGGGTEAFF.

The chain is built from TRBV24-1 and TRBJ1-1; without DNA, the TCRdb call of TRBD1 cannot be checked. This CDR3 region has 13 residues. In germline, CDR1 is KGHDR, CDR2 SFDVKD. The CDR3 reads CATSSRDRVEAFF.

This chain uses TRBV2 with TRBJ2-1. The CDR3 length is 12 residues. Germline lookup yields CDR1 SNHLY and CDR2 FYNNEI. CDR3 residues: CASSLGSLGQFF.

The chain couples TRBV11-2 to TRBJ2-5; as DNA is missing, the TRBD1 call by TCRdb cannot be tested. Germline CDR1 and CDR2: SGHAT and FQNNGV. This CDR3 spans 15 amino acids. This CDR3 reads CASSLRGSPQETQYF.